This T cell receptor beta chain was captured by sequencing in a study of CD8 T cells in ankylosing spondylitis. Study results and limitations: A TCR beta motif made of several highly homologous variants seemed typical of ankylosing spondylitis blood.

Making the TCR beta libraries involved quantitative 5'-RACE with molecular barcodes. One entry per CDR3 protein, called by TCRdb with MiXCR from the 5' RACE reads. This table holds 200,000 to 300,000 distinct CDR3 sequences, roughly 25% found once. Germline V gene data show CDR1 as SQVTM and CDR2 as ANQGSEA. The V end lost 6 bases, the J end lost 3 bases, and 12 bases lay between the germline ends. This CDR3 has 12 residues. Many counts were recorded for this clonotype. Its antigen is currently unknown. The gene calls are TRBV29-1 and TRBJ2-7, with a weak D call TRBD1 (6 bases). The sequence came from a male donor with ankylosing spondylitis or in good health (not recorded which). The sequenced sample was blood, either unsorted or a sorted T cell fraction (not recorded which). The CDR3 sequence: CSVPTDSYEQYF. The DNA of the CDR3 is TGCAGCGTCCCAACGGACAGCTACGAGCAGTACTTC.